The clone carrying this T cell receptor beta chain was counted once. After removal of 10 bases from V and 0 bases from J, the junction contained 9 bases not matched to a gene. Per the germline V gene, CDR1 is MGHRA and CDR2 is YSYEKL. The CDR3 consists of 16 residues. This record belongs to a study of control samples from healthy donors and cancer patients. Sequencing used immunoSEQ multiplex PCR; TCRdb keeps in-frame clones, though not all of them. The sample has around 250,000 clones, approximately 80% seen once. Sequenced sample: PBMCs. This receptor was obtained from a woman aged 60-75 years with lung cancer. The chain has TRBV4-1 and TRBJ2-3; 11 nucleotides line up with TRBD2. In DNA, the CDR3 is TGCGCCACCACATCTAGCGGGGGGCCCAGCACAGATACGCAGTATTTT. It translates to CATTSSGGPSTDTQYF.